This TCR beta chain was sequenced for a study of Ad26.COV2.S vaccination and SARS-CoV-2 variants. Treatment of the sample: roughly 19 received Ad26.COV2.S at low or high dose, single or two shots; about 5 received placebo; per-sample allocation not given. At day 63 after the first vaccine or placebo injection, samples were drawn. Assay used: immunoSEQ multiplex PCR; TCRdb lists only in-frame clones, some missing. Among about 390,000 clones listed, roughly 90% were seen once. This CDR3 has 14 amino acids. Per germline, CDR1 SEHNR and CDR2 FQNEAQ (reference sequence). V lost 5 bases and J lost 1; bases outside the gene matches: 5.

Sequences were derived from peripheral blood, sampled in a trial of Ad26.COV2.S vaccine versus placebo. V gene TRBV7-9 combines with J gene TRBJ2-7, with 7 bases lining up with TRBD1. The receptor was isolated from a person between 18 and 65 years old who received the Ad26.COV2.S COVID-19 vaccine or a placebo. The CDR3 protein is CASSPSGQSYEQYF. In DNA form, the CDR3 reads TGTGCCAGCAGCCCATCGGGACAGTCCTACGAGCAGTACTTC.